The entry below describes one TCR beta chain. The sample originates from a study of shared T cell receptors in the human thymus. The table came from immunoSEQ multiplex PCR; TCRdb's copy has only in-frame clones and leaves some out. Altogether 500,000 to 850,000 clones are present, 87% being singletons, with the ten largest covering roughly 0.0089%. CDR1 is SEHNR and CDR2 is FQNEAQ in the germline V gene (reference sequence). Trimming cost V 5 bases and J 0 bases, with 6 bases left between them. The CDR3 length is 13 residues. This sample also appeared in a second study, on human thymus T cells.

The TCR sequence derives from a boy in the first two years of life with a congenital heart defect. The chain links TRBV7-9 to TRBJ2-3; the D is unclear. The sample was thymocytes. CDR3 DNA: TGTGCCAGCAGCCAACAAAGCACAGATACGCAGTATTTT. Protein product: CASSQQSTDTQYF.